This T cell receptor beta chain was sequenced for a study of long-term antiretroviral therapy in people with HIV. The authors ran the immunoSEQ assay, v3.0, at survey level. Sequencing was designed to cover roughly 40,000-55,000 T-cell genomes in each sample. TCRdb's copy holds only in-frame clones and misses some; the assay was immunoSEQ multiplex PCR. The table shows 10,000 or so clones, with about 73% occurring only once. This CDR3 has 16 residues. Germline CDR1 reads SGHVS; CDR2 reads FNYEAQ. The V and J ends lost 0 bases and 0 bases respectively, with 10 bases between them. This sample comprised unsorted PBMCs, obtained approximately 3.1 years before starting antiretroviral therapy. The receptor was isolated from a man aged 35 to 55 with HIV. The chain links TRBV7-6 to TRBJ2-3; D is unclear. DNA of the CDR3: TGTGCCAGCAGCTTAGCTCTAAGAGTTAGCACAGATACGCAGTATTTT. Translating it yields CASSLALRVSTDTQYF. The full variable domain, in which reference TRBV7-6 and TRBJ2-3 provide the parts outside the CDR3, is GAGVSQSPRYKVTKRGQDVALRCDPISGHVSLYWYRQALGQGPEFLTYFNYEAQQDKSGLPNDRFSAERPEGSISTLTIQRTEQRDSAMYRCASSLALRVSTDTQYFGPGTRLTVL.